This entry lists 30 T cell receptor beta chains sequenced from one sample in a study of neoadjuvant anti-PD-1 for oral cavity cancer. Time point reported: after neoadjuvant nivolumab, at surgical resection. The table came from immunoSEQ multiplex PCR; TCRdb's copy has only in-frame clones and leaves some out. Here the sample spans 55,000 to 75,000 clones, roughly nine tenths being singletons. Material: PBMCs, obtained after nivolumab (anti-PD-1) treatment. The receptors here all came from a person aged 35 to 85 with oral cavity squamous cell carcinoma.

The chain links TRBV23-1 to TRBJ1-4; D call uncertain. TRBV23-1 is marked as an open reading frame, function uncertain. The CDR3 is 15 residues long. V dropped 4 bases and J dropped 5 bases, with 14 bases sitting between them. The DNA of the CDR3 is TGCGCCAGCAGTCGCCCGATCTCCGGCAATGAAAAACTGTTTTTT. It encodes CASSRPISGNEKLFF.

This clone has only a few counts. CDR3: CASIWNTEAFF. CDR3 DNA sequence: TGTGCCAGTATTTGGAACACTGAAGCTTTCTTT. The rearrangement joins TRBV19 to TRBJ1-1; D gene uncertain. This CDR3 spans 11 amino acids. Germline CDR1 reads LNHDA; CDR2 reads SQIVND (reference sequence). V lost 7 bases to trimming and J lost 1 base, with 4 bases between them.

The chain joins TRBV6-1 to TRBJ2-3; 10 nucleotides match TRBD2. V lost 4 bases, J lost 2 bases, and 3 bases stayed unmatched. The CDR3 sequence is 15 residues long. CDR1 and CDR2 from the germline V gene are MNHNS and SASEGT. The CDR3 reads CASSGAGGDTDTQYF. CDR3 coding DNA: TGTGCCAGCAGTGGAGCGGGGGGGGACACAGATACGCAGTATTTT.

The V gene is TRBV7-8, the J gene TRBJ2-1; TRBD2 agrees at 8 bases. The CDR3 extends over 15 amino acids. V lost 1 base to trimming and J lost 15 bases; unmatched junction nucleotides: 14. CDR1 and CDR2 from the germline V gene are SGHVS and FQNEAQ. CDR3 nucleotide sequence: TGTGCCAGCAGCTTAGTTCGCGTCGGGGGGGCCTTTCGGTTCTTC. Translation: CASSLVRVGGAFRFF.

This chain's CDR3 is CAWSVGGANEKLFF. CDR3 nucleotide sequence: TGTGCCTGGAGTGTAGGAGGGGCGAATGAAAAACTGTTTTTT. The chain has TRBV30 and TRBJ1-4, with D possibly TRBD1 on 5 matching bases. Looked up from germline, CDR1 is GTSNPN and CDR2 is SVGIG (reference sequence). The CDR3 is made up of 14 amino acids. Trimming removed 0 bases at V and 5 bases at J, with 10 bases between.

The rearrangement uses TRBV14 and TRBJ2-1; no firm D call. The V end was cut by 3 bases, the J end by 7 bases, with 7 bases between. Germline loops: CDR1 SGHDN, CDR2 FVKESK. CDR3 length: 12 residues. This CDR3 is CASSQNINEQFF. Here the CDR3 DNA reads TGTGCCAGCAGCCAGAATATTAATGAGCAGTTCTTC.

This chain uses TRBV27 with TRBJ1-1, with D tentatively TRBD1 (5 bases). The CDR3 consists of 15 residues. Germline CDR1 reads MNHEY; CDR2 reads SMNVEV (reference sequence). The germline V and J ends were trimmed by 6 bases and 0 bases, with 14 bases remaining between them. The CDR3 protein is CASRKLTAMNTEAFF. Here the CDR3 DNA reads TGTGCCAGCAGGAAATTGACAGCCATGAACACTGAAGCTTTCTTT.

The chain uses TRBV5-6 and TRBJ1-2; tentative D call: TRBD1 (6 bases). Germline loops: CDR1 SGHDT, CDR2 YYEEEE. CDR3 length: 15 residues. Trimming left V 0 bases short and J 0 bases short, with 9 bases between. CDR3 DNA: TGTGCCAGCAGCTTGGCACAGGGAGCTAACTATGGCTACACCTTC. It yields the protein CASSLAQGANYGYTF.

The chain uses TRBV30 and TRBJ1-5; the D is unclear. V gave up 2 bases and J gave up 4 bases, with 12 bases separating them. This CDR3 is 14 amino acids long. Germline V gene sequence: CDR1 GTSNPN, CDR2 SVGIG (reference sequence). The CDR3 bases are TGTGCCTGGAGTTTCTCCGGAGGGAATCAGCCCCAGCATTTT. This encodes CAWSFSGGNQPQHF.

This chain joins TRBV27 and TRBJ2-1; unclear D gene. The germline gives CDR1 MNHEY, CDR2 SMNVEV (reference sequence). The CDR3 totals 12 residues. Trimming removed 6 bases from V and 8 bases from J, with 11 bases in between. The CDR3 is CASSSRLHEQFF. The CDR3 DNA reads as TGTGCCAGCAGCTCACGACTTCATGAGCAGTTCTTC.

This chain uses TRBV9 with TRBJ2-1; D not certain. Germline V gene lookup returns CDR1 SGDLS and CDR2 YYNGEE. This CDR3 contains 12 residues. V was shortened by 1 base and J by 8 bases, with 7 bases between the two germline ends. The CDR3 region has the DNA TGTGCCAGCAGCGTAAACTCCTATGAGCAGTTCTTC. This sequence encodes CASSVNSYEQFF.

The rearrangement uses TRBV5-1 and TRBJ1-5; D is possibly TRBD1 (6 bases). The V end was cut by 0 bases, the J end by 4 bases, with 11 bases between. CDR3 length: 15 amino acids. CDR1 is SGHRS, CDR2 YFSETQ, per germline. CDR3 sequence reads: CASSLGGPANQPQHF. CDR3 nucleotide sequence: TGCGCCAGCAGCTTGGGGGGGCCTGCAAATCAGCCCCAGCATTTT.

The chain carries TRBV7-9 and TRBJ2-2, with D possibly being TRBD1 or TRBD2 (5 bases each). The CDR3 extends over 15 amino acids. Germline CDR1 reads SEHNR; CDR2 reads FQNEAQ (reference sequence). V lost 5 bases and J 5 bases, leaving 15 bases between the germline ends. The DNA for the CDR3 is TGTGCCAGCAGCCCCGGGACCTTTAGGACCGGGGAGCTGTTTTTT. This gives the protein CASSPGTFRTGELFF.

The V gene is TRBV15, the J gene TRBJ2-6, with D uncertain. Germline-derived CDR1 and CDR2 are LNHNV and YYDKDF (reference sequence). The CDR3 length is 15 residues. V shed 0 bases and J shed 4 bases, with 7 bases lying between them. This CDR3 reads CATSREVGGANVLTF. For the CDR3, the DNA is TGTGCCACCAGCAGAGAAGTGGGCGGGGCCAACGTCCTGACTTTC.

The V and J genes are TRBV28 and TRBJ2-6; perhaps TRBD2 as D (7 bases). The CDR3 length is 18 residues. V was trimmed by 2 bases and J by 0 bases, leaving 14 bases between them. Germline loops: CDR1 MDHEN, CDR2 SYDVKM. The CDR3 DNA reads TGTGCCAGCAGTTTAGGGGGGGCCGCCAACTCTGGGGCCAACGTCCTGACTTTC. Its translation: CASSLGGAANSGANVLTF.

CDR3 in DNA: TGCGCCAGCAGCTCCTTCACAGGGGCGACCTCCTACGAGCAGTACTTC. This codes for CASSSFTGATSYEQYF. The J gene is TRBJ2-7, the V gene TRBV4-1, with TRBD1 matching 7 bases. The CDR3 is 16 residues long. V lost 5 bases and J lost 0; bases outside the gene matches: 10. The germline V gene encodes CDR1 MGHRA and CDR2 YSYEKL.

The rearrangement uses TRBV7-8 and TRBJ2-2; TRBD2 might be the D (6 bases). CDR1 SGHVS and CDR2 FQNEAQ come from the germline V gene. Between the trimmed V and J ends, which lost 5 bases and 7 bases, there was a span of 17 bases. The CDR3 has 15 residues. CDR3 amino acids: CASSPRSDGSGELFF. The CDR3, as DNA: TGTGCCAGCAGCCCCCGGTCCGACGGGAGCGGGGAGCTGTTTTTT.

This CDR3 reads CASSSYNRGGEPQHF. Written as DNA, the CDR3 is TGTGCCAGCAGCTCATATAACAGGGGGGGGGAGCCCCAGCATTTT. J is TRBJ1-5 and V is TRBV5-6, with 8 nucleotides matching TRBD1. Germline V gene sequence: CDR1 SGHDT, CDR2 YYEEEE. After removal of 3 bases from V and 8 bases from J, the junction contained 10 bases not matched to a gene. The CDR3 has 15 residues.

This chain links TRBV15 with TRBJ1-2, with a weak D call TRBD1 (6 bases). The V gene lost 0 bases and the J gene lost 4 bases, with 18 bases spanning the gap. CDR3 length: 17 residues. Germline values: CDR1 LNHNV, CDR2 YYDKDF (reference sequence). The CDR3, as DNA: TGTGCCACCAGCAGAGATCCGGGGGCCGCGACCTTCTATGGCTACACCTTC. This translates into CATSRDPGAATFYGYTF.

The gene calls are TRBV9 and TRBJ2-7, with 12 nucleotides matching TRBD1. Trimming at V came to 3 bases and at J to 6 bases, leaving 7 bases not matched to a gene. The CDR3 totals 15 residues. CDR1 is SGDLS, CDR2 YYNGEE, per germline. CDR3 loop: CASSAGTGGGVEQYF. CDR3 nucleotide sequence: TGTGCCAGCAGCGCCGGGACAGGGGGCGGCGTCGAGCAGTACTTC.

With respect to this clone: Other DNA sequences in the sample encode the same CDR3. This sequence joins TRBV5-1 and TRBJ1-4; D unclear. The germline V and J ends were trimmed by 0 bases and 0 bases, with 6 bases remaining between them. The CDR3 is made up of 15 amino acids. The V gene's germline CDR1 is SGHRS and CDR2 YFSETQ. The CDR3 DNA follows: TGCGCCAGCAGCTTGGGCGGCTCAACTAATGAAAAACTGTTTTTT. Amino acid sequence: CASSLGGSTNEKLFF.

The V call is TRBV2, the J call TRBJ2-1; 12 bases align to TRBD2. The V gene's germline CDR1 is SNHLY and CDR2 FYNNEI. V lost 3 bases, J lost 2 bases, and 17 bases stayed unmatched. This CDR3 has 21 residues. The CDR3 region has the DNA TGTGCCAGCAGTGATGTCCTAGCGGGGGGGCTCAATCACCCTACCTACAATGAGCAGTTCTTC. Translated: CASSDVLAGGLNHPTYNEQFF.

V usage is TRBV6-1 and J usage is TRBJ2-7, with 12 bases aligning to TRBD2. V trimming: 5 bases; J trimming: 5 bases; junction bases outside the gene matches: 7. The CDR3 totals 15 residues. The germline V gene encodes CDR1 MNHNS and CDR2 SASEGT. The CDR3 sequence: CASSPGLAGMDEQYF. The CDR3 coding sequence is TGTGCCAGCAGTCCTGGACTAGCGGGAATGGACGAGCAGTACTTC.

Only a few counts were recorded for this clone. The gene calls are TRBV5-6 and TRBJ2-1; D not resolved. The CDR3 loop spans 14 amino acids. V was pared by 0 bases and J by 0 bases, with 4 bases between. Germline CDR1 SGHDT, CDR2 YYEEEE. CDR3 in amino acids: CASSLAGSYNEQFF. The CDR3 DNA is TGTGCCAGCAGCTTGGCCGGCTCCTACAATGAGCAGTTCTTC.

The rearrangement links TRBV7-8 to TRBJ1-2; TRBD1 is a possible D gene (5 bases). This CDR3 is built from 16 residues. CDR1 is SGHVS and CDR2 is FQNEAQ in the germline V gene. V lost 3 bases and J lost 5, with 19 bases in between. CDR3: CASSFARGVGGYGYTF. The DNA for the CDR3 is TGTGCCAGCAGCTTCGCCCGAGGTGTTGGGGGTTATGGCTACACCTTC.

V and J are TRBV27 and TRBJ2-2, with 8 bases identical to TRBD2. V gave up 4 bases and J gave up 1 base; unmatched junction bases: 8. The CDR3 loop spans 17 amino acids. Germline CDR1 is MNHEY and CDR2 is SMNVEV (reference sequence). This chain's CDR3 is CASSSWTSRKNTGELFF. In DNA, the CDR3 is TGTGCCAGCAGTTCTTGGACTAGCCGAAAGAACACCGGGGAGCTGTTTTTT.

The chain joins TRBV27 to TRBJ2-7; D is unresolved. V gave up 3 bases and J gave up 3 bases, with 12 bases separating them. Germline CDR1 and CDR2: MNHEY and SMNVEV (reference sequence). The CDR3 covers 14 residues. The CDR3 DNA follows: TGTGCCAGCAGTTTTTCCAGCCCGAACTACGAGCAGTACTTC. Its protein product is CASSFSSPNYEQYF.

A single count supports this clone. This sequence joins TRBV5-8 and TRBJ1-5; D remains unclear. Germline V gene data show CDR1 as SGHTS and CDR2 as YDEGEE. V was shortened by 0 bases and J by 2 bases, with 12 bases between the two germline ends. CDR3 size: 16 residues. The CDR3 nucleotides read TGTGCCAGCAGCTTGGATCCGAAAATAGGCAATCAGCCCCAGCATTTT. It is translated as CASSLDPKIGNQPQHF. Based on the CDR3 plus reference TRBV5-8 and TRBJ1-5, the full variable domain is EAGVTQSPTHLIKTRGQQATLRCSPISGHTSVYWYQQALGLGLQFLLWYDEGEERNRGNFPPRFSGRQFPNYSSELNVNALELEDSALYLCASSLDPKIGNQPQHFGDGTRLSIL.

This clone has just a few counts. V gene TRBV2 combines with J gene TRBJ2-7; 9 nucleotides line up with TRBD2. The CDR3 consists of 14 residues. Losses at the gene ends were 6 bases for V and 3 bases for J; bases not matched to a gene: 6. Germline loops: CDR1 SNHLY, CDR2 FYNNEI. The CDR3 nucleotides are TGTGCCAGCAGAAGCGGGAGGACCCACTACGAGCAGTACTTC. Translating it yields CASRSGRTHYEQYF.

This clone came up once. The CDR3 coding sequence is TGTGCCAGCAGCTTAACCAGGGATAATGAGCAGTTCTTC. It is translated as CASSLTRDNEQFF. The V gene is TRBV11-2, the J gene TRBJ2-1, with D possibly matching TRBD1 (5 bases). The V end was cut by 2 bases, the J end by 7 bases, with 9 bases between. The CDR3 has 13 amino acids. Germline CDR1 SGHAT, CDR2 FQNNGV.